This TCR beta chain was captured by sequencing in a study of T cell responses to AZD1222 COVID-19 vaccine. General study results and limits: The repertoires were collected only after the peak T cell response. Baseline serostatus was positive in only five to seven AZD1222 recipients. Close to half of all spike-specific TCRs reportedly target regions of the variants that are unmutated.

Germline assignment: CDR1 MDHEN and CDR2 SYDVKM. This CDR3 is built from 13 residues. V was trimmed by 2 bases and J by 6 bases, leaving 8 bases between them. Clones were read by immunoSEQ multiplex PCR, and TCRdb kept only the in-frame ones, dropping some. The sample holds tens of thousands of clones, about 94% seen once. Regarding this clone: The antigen is unknown.

This sequence originates from an adult who received the AZD1222 COVID-19 vaccine. The sequencing used peripheral blood, collected 28 days after the second AZD1222 dose. V and J are TRBV28 and TRBJ2-1, with D possibly being TRBD1 (6 bases). CDR3 region: CASSLARGNEQFF. The CDR3 DNA follows: TGTGCCAGCAGTTTAGCCAGGGGCAATGAGCAGTTCTTC.